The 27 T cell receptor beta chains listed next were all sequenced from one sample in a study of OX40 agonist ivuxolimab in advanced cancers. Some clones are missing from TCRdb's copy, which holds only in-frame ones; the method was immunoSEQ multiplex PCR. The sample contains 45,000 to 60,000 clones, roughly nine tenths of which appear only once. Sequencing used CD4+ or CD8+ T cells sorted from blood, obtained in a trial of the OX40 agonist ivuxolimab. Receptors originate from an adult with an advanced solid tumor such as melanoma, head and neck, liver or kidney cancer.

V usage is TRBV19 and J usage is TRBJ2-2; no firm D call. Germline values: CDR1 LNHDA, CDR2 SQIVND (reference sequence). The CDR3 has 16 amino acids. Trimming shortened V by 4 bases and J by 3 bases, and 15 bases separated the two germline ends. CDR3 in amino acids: CASSTLTPPHTGELFF. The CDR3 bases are TGTGCCAGTAGTACGCTTACACCACCCCACACCGGGGAGCTGTTTTTT.

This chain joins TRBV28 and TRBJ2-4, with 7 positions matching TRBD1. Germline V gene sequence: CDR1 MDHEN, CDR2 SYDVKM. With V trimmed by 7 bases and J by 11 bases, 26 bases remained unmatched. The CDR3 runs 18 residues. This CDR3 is CASNTDTFARQGHIFQYF. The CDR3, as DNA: TGTGCCAGCAACACAGACACATTTGCGCGACAGGGTCATATCTTTCAGTACTTC.

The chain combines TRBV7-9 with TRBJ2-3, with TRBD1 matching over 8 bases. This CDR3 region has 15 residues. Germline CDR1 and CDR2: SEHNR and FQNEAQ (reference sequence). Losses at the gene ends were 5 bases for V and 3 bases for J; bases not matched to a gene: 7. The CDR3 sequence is CASSPGQEATDTQYF. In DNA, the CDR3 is TGTGCCAGCAGCCCGGGACAGGAAGCAACAGATACGCAGTATTTT.

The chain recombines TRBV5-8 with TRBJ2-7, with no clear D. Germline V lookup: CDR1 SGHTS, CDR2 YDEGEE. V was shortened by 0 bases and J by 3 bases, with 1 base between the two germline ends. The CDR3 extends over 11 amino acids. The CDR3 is CASSLGYEQYF. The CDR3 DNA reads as TGTGCCAGCAGCTTGGGCTACGAGCAGTACTTC.

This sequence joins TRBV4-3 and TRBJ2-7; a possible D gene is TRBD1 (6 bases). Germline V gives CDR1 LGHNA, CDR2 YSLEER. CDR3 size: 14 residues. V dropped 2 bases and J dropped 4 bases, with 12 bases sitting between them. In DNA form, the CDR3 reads TGCGCCAGCAGCCAATTAACAGGGAAGTACGAGCAGTACTTC. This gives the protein CASSQLTGKYEQYF.

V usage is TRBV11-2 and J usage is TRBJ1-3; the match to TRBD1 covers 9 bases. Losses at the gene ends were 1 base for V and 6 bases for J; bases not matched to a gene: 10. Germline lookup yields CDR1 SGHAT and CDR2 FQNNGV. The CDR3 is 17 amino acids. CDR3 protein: CASSLVAGQGLLNTIYF. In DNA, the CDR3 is TGTGCCAGCAGCTTAGTAGCGGGACAGGGACTATTAAACACCATATATTTT.

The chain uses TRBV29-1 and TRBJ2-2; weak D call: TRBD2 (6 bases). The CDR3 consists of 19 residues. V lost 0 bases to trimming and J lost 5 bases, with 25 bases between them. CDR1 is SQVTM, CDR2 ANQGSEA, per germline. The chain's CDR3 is CSVEENFSGDGGITGELFF. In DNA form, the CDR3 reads TGCAGCGTTGAAGAGAACTTTTCGGGGGACGGAGGGATTACCGGGGAGCTGTTTTTT.

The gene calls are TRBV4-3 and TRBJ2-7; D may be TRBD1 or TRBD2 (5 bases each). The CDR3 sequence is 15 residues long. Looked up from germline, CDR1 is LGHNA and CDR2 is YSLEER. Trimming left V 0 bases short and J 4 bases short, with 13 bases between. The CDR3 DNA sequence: TGCGCCAGCAGCCAAGAGGAAGGGGAGTGGTACGAGCAGTACTTC. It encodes CASSQEEGEWYEQYF.

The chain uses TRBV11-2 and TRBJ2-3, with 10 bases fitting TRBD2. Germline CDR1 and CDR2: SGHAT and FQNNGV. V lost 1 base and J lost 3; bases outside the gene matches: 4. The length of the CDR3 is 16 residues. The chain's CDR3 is CASSLALAGPTDTQYF. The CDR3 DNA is TGTGCCAGCAGCTTAGCACTAGCGGGACCGACAGATACGCAGTATTTT.

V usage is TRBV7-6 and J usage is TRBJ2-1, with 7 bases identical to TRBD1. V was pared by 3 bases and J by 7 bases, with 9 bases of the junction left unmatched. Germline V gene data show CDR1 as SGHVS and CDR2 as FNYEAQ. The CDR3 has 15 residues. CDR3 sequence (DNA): TGTGCCAGCAGCTTGGGTGAGGGGGCTAGGAATGAGCAGTTCTTC. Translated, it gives CASSLGEGARNEQFF. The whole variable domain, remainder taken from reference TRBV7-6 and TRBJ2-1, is GAGVSQSPRYKVTKRGQDVALRCDPISGHVSLYWYRQALGQGPEFLTYFNYEAQQDKSGLPNDRFSAERPEGSISTLTIQRTEQRDSAMYRCASSLGEGARNEQFFGPGTRLTVL.

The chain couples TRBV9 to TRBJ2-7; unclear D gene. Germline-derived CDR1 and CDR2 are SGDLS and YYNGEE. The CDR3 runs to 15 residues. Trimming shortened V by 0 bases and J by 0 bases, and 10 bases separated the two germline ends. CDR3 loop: CASSVGRRSSYEQYF. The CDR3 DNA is TGTGCCAGCAGCGTAGGTCGCAGGAGCTCCTACGAGCAGTACTTC. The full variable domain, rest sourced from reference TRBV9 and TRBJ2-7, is DSGVTQTPKHLITATGQRVTLRCSPRSGDLSVYWYQQSLDQGLQFLIQYYNGEERAKGNILERFSAQQFPDLHSELNLSSLELGDSALYFCASSVGRRSSYEQYFGPGTRLTVT.

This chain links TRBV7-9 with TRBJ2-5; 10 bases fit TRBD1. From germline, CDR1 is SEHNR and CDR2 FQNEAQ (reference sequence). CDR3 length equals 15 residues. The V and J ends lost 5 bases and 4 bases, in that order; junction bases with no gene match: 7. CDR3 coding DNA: TGTGCCAGCAGCCCCTTGGACAGGGGGGTAGAGACCCAGTACTTC. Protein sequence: CASSPLDRGVETQYF.

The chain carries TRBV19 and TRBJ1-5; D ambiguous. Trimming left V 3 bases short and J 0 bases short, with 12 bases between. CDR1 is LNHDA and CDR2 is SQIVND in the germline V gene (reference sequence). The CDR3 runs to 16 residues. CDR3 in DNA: TGTGCCAGTAGTATTGTAGGAAGTCATAGCAATCAGCCCCAGCATTTT. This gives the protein CASSIVGSHSNQPQHF.

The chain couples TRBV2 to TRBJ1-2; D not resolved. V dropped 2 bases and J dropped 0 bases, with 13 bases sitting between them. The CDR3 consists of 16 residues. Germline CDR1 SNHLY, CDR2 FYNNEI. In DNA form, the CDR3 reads TGTGCCAGCAGTGAATTATCAGTCCAAGCTAACTATGGCTACACCTTC. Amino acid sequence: CASSELSVQANYGYTF.

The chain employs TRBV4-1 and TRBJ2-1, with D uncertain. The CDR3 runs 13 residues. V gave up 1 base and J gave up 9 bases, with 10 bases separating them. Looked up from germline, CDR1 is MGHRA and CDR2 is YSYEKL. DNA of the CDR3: TGCGCCAGCAGCCAAGTGGTGGTGTCTGAGCAGTTCTTC. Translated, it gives CASSQVVVSEQFF.

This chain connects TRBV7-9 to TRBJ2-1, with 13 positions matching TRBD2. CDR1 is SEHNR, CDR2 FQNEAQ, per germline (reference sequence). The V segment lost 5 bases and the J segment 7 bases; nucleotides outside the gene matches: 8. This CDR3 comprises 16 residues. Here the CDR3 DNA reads TGTGCCAGCAGCCCCGCCGGGACTAGCGGGACTAATGAGCAGTTCTTC. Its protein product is CASSPAGTSGTNEQFF.

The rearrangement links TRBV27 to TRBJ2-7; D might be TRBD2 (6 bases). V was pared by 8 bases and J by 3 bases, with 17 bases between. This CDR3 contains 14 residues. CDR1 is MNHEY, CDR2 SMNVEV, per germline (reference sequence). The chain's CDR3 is CASGSGTGIYEQYF. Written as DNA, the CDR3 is TGTGCCAGCGGGTCCGGGACTGGAATCTACGAGCAGTACTTC.

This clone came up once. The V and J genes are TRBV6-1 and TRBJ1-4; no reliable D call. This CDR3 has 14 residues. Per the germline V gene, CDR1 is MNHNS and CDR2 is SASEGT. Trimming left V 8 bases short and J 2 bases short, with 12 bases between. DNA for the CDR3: TGTGCCAGCGGACCAGGTGTGACTAATGAAAAACTGTTTTTT. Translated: CASGPGVTNEKLFF.

This CDR3 reads CASSFGRGSLEQYF. CDR3 nucleotides: TGTGCCAGCAGTTTTGGCAGGGGGTCGCTCGAGCAGTACTTC. The rearrangement joins TRBV27 to TRBJ2-7; 7 nucleotides align to TRBD1. CDR1 and CDR2 (germline): MNHEY, SMNVEV (reference sequence). The ends lost 3 bases at V and 6 bases at J; junction bases unmatched: 8. This CDR3 is built from 14 residues.

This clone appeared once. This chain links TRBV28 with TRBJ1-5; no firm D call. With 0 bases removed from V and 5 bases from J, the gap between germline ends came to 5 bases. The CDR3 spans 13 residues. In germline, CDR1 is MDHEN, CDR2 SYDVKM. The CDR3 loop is CASSLWPDQPQHF. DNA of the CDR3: TGTGCCAGCAGTTTATGGCCTGATCAGCCCCAGCATTTT.

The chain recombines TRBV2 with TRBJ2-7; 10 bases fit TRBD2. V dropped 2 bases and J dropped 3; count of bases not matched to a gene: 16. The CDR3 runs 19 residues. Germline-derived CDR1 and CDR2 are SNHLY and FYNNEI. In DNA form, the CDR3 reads TGTGCCAGCAGTGAAAAGAGAGGAACTAGCGGGATATTTCGCTACGAGCAGTACTTC. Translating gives CASSEKRGTSGIFRYEQYF. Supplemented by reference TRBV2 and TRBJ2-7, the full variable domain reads EPEVTQTPSHQVTQMGQEVILRCVPISNHLYFYWYRQILGQKVEFLVSFYNNEISEKSEIFDDQFSVERPDGSNFTLKIRSTKLEDSAMYFCASSEKRGTSGIFRYEQYFGPGTRLTVT.

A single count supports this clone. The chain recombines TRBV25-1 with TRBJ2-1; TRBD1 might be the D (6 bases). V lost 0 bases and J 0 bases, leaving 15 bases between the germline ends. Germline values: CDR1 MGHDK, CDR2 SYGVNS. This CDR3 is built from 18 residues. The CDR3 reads CASSEYYRAESSYNEQFF. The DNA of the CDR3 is TGTGCCAGCAGTGAATATTACAGGGCGGAGAGCTCCTACAATGAGCAGTTCTTC.

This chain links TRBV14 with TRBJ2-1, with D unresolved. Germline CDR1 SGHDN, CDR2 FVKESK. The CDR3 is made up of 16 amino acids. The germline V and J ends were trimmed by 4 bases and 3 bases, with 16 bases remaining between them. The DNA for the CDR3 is TGTGCCAGCAGCCCTGAAGTGGGAAACTTCTACAATGAGCAGTTCTTC. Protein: CASSPEVGNFYNEQFF.

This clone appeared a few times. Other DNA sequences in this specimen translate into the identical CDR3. The CDR3 nucleotides are TGTGCCAGTAGTATGGGACTCGGATACGAGCAGTACTTC. It is translated as CASSMGLGYEQYF. The V gene is TRBV19, the J gene TRBJ2-7; TRBD2 might be the D (6 bases). V gave up 3 bases and J gave up 4 bases, with 10 bases separating them. The CDR3 is 13 residues long. Per germline, CDR1 LNHDA and CDR2 SQIVND (reference sequence). The whole variable domain, remainder taken from reference TRBV19 and TRBJ2-7, is DGGITQSPKYLFRKEGQNVTLSCEQNLNHDAMYWYRQDPGQGLRLIYYSQIVNDFQKGDIAEGYSVSREKKESFPLTVTSAQKNPTAFYLCASSMGLGYEQYFGPGTRLTVT.

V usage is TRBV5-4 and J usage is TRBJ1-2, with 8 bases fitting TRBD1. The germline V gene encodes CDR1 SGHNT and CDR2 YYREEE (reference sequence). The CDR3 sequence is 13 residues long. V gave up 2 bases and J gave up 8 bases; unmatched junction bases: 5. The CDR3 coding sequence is TGTGCCAGCAGCTTCACCGGGACAGGCGGCTACACCTTC. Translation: CASSFTGTGGYTF. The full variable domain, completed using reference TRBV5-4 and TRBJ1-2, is ETGVTQSPTHLIKTRGQQVTLRCSSQSGHNTVSWYQQALGQGPQFIFQYYREEENGRGNFPPRFSGLQFPNYSSELNVNALELDDSALYLCASSFTGTGGYTFGSGTRLTVV.

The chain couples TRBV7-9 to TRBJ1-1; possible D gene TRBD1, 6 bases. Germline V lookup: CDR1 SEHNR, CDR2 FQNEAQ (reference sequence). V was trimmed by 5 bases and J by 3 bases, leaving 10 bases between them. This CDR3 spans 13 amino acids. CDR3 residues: CASSLQGDTEAFF. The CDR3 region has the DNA TGTGCCAGCAGCCTACAGGGAGACACTGAAGCTTTCTTT.

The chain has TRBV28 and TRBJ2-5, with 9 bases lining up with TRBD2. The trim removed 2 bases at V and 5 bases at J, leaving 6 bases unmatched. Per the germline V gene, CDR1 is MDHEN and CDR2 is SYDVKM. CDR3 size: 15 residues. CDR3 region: CASSLAGGHGETQYF. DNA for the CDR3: TGTGCCAGCAGTTTAGCGGGAGGGCACGGTGAGACCCAGTACTTC.